Each of the 30 T cell receptor beta chains below was sequenced from the same sample in a study of T cell responses to AZD1222 COVID-19 vaccine. TCRdb's table, derived via immunoSEQ multiplex PCR, lists solely in-frame clones and lacks some. This table holds roughly 170,000 clones, around 94% found once. The specimen comprised peripheral blood, sampled 28 days after the second AZD1222 dose. These TCRs come from an adult who received the AZD1222 COVID-19 vaccine.

Written as DNA, the CDR3 is TGTGCCACCAGCAGAAAAATAGATGGGAACACTGAAGCTTTCTTT. Its protein product is CATSRKIDGNTEAFF. The genes are TRBV15 and TRBJ1-1; D unresolved. The germline gives CDR1 LNHNV, CDR2 YYDKDF (reference sequence). Trimming shortened V by 2 bases and J by 1 base, and 11 bases separated the two germline ends. CDR3 length: 15 amino acids.

This sequence joins TRBV9 and TRBJ2-7; no reliable D call. Germline CDR1 SGDLS, CDR2 YYNGEE. This CDR3 contains 14 residues. Deletions cut 3 bases from V and 1 base from J, with 11 bases between. The CDR3 spells CASSGSSYSYEQYF. The CDR3, as DNA: TGTGCCAGCAGCGGGAGTAGCTATTCCTACGAGCAGTACTTC.

The chain has TRBV28 and TRBJ1-1; D unresolved. The CDR3 extends over 14 amino acids. The germline V gene encodes CDR1 MDHEN and CDR2 SYDVKM. Deletions cut 2 bases from V and 1 base from J, with 8 bases between. DNA for the CDR3: TGTGCCAGCAGTTTAGGGTGGCGGAACACTGAAGCTTTCTTT. Encoded protein: CASSLGWRNTEAFF.

The V call is TRBV9, the J call TRBJ2-1; possibly TRBD2 for D (5 bases). The germline V and J ends were trimmed by 0 bases and 4 bases, with 8 bases remaining between them. The CDR3 runs 14 residues. The V gene's germline CDR1 is SGDLS and CDR2 YYNGEE. The CDR3 nucleotides read TGTGCCAGCAGCGTAGCTTCGGGATACAATGAGCAGTTCTTC. Translating gives CASSVASGYNEQFF.

V gene TRBV7-2 combines with J gene TRBJ1-3; D remains ambiguous. V shed 5 bases and J shed 4 bases, with 12 bases lying between them. Germline V gene data show CDR1 as SGHTA and CDR2 as FQGNSA. The CDR3 contains 14 residues. CDR3 in amino acids: CASSIAGVGNTIYF. The CDR3 DNA reads as TGTGCCAGCAGCATCGCCGGGGTAGGAAACACCATATATTTT.

The rearrangement links TRBV7-2 to TRBJ2-5, with D tentatively TRBD2 (5 bases). The CDR3 sequence is 15 residues long. Germline CDR1 is SGHTA and CDR2 is FQGNSA. V dropped 6 bases and J dropped 5 bases, with 19 bases sitting between them. For the CDR3, the DNA is TGTGCCAGCAGTTTAAAAGGACCCGGGGTGGAGACCCAGTACTTC. Its protein product is CASSLKGPGVETQYF.

This rearrangement joins TRBV5-4 to TRBJ2-3; D possibly corresponds to TRBD2 (6 bases). Germline loops: CDR1 SGHNT, CDR2 YYREEE (reference sequence). There are 13 residues in the CDR3. Trimming removed 4 bases at V and 4 bases at J, with 10 bases between. The CDR3 protein is CASSPRLADTQYF. CDR3 bases: TGTGCCAGCAGCCCAAGACTAGCAGATACGCAGTATTTT. Using reference TRBV5-4 and TRBJ2-3 for the parts outside the CDR3, the full variable domain is ETGVTQSPTHLIKTRGQQVTLRCSSQSGHNTVSWYQQALGQGPQFIFQYYREEENGRGNFPPRFSGLQFPNYSSELNVNALELDDSALYLCASSPRLADTQYFGPGTRLTVL.

The chain is built from TRBV28 and TRBJ1-2, with D uncertain. Trimming took 3 bases from V and 3 from J, leaving 5 bases between them. The CDR3 sequence is 12 residues long. CDR1 and CDR2 (germline): MDHEN, SYDVKM. This CDR3 reads CASSLGDYGYTF. The CDR3 DNA follows: TGTGCCAGCAGTTTGGGAGACTATGGCTACACCTTC.

J is TRBJ1-1 and V is TRBV7-2, with D unclear. Germline V lookup: CDR1 SGHTA, CDR2 FQGNSA. The CDR3 is 16 amino acids. The V end lost 3 bases, the J end lost 1 base, and 15 bases lay between the germline ends. This CDR3 is CASSFPGIYGNTEAFF. DNA of the CDR3: TGTGCCAGCAGCTTTCCGGGGATTTATGGGAACACTGAAGCTTTCTTT.

The rearrangement joins TRBV21-1 to TRBJ1-1. TRBV21-1 is noted as a pseudogene. The CDR3 is 13 amino acids. CDR3 sequence: CASSKCRGSEAFF. CDR3 DNA sequence: TGTGCCAGCAGCAAATGTCGGGGGTCTGAAGCTTTCTTT.

CDR3 nucleotide sequence: TGCAGCGTTGAGTTCCTTGGGCGAAGGTACAATGAGCAGTTCTTC. This sequence encodes CSVEFLGRRYNEQFF. V gene TRBV29-1 combines with J gene TRBJ2-1; no firm D call. The CDR3 covers 15 residues. The V gene's germline CDR1 is SQVTM and CDR2 ANQGSEA. The V end was cut by 3 bases, the J end by 4 bases, with 16 bases between.

This sequence joins TRBV6-5 and TRBJ1-6; a weak D match, TRBD1 (6 bases). This CDR3 contains 15 residues. Trimming removed 6 bases at V and 8 bases at J, with 17 bases between. The germline gives CDR1 MNHEY, CDR2 SVGAGI. The CDR3 nucleotides read TGTGCCAGCAGGCCCTTTAACAGGGTTTATTCACCCCTCCACTTT. Its translation is CASRPFNRVYSPLHF.

The rearrangement links TRBV28 to TRBJ2-1; 7 bases are a match to TRBD1. Germline loops: CDR1 MDHEN, CDR2 SYDVKM. CDR3 length equals 11 residues. V gave up 7 bases and J gave up 6 bases; unmatched junction bases: 0. As DNA, the CDR3 is TGTGCCAGCACAGGGGGCAATGAGCAGTTCTTC. Translating gives CASTGGNEQFF.

The CDR3 bases are TGTGCCAGCGGTTGGATAAGCGTTGCTTTCTTT. Translated, it gives CASGWISVAFF. The chain joins TRBV12-3 or TRBV12-4 to TRBJ1-1; D is unclear. Deletions cut 8 bases from V and 11 bases from J, with 15 bases between. The CDR3 contains 11 residues.

The genes are TRBV7-8 and TRBJ2-7; the match to TRBD1 covers 9 bases. The V and J ends lost 3 bases and 1 base, in that order; junction bases with no gene match: 4. The length of the CDR3 is 15 residues. CDR1 and CDR2 from the germline V gene are SGHVS and FQNEAQ. The CDR3 reads CASSFSGTGSYEQYF. In DNA, the CDR3 is TGTGCCAGCAGCTTTTCCGGGACAGGGTCCTACGAGCAGTACTTC.

The chain has TRBV3-1 (or the pseudogene TRBV3-2) and TRBJ2-3, with TRBD2 identical over 8 bases. The ends lost 6 bases at V and 3 bases at J; junction bases unmatched: 8. Germline CDR1 and CDR2: LGHDT and YNNKEL (reference sequence). The CDR3 is made up of 15 amino acids. The CDR3 protein is CASSLSGLETDTQYF. The CDR3 nucleotides are TGTGCCAGCAGTCTCTCGGGACTAGAGACAGATACGCAGTATTTT.

This clone was observed a single time. The chain links TRBV28 to TRBJ1-2; D unresolved. The CDR3 covers 13 residues. Trimming shortened V by 2 bases and J by 7 bases, and 11 bases separated the two germline ends. Germline-derived CDR1 and CDR2 are MDHEN and SYDVKM. The CDR3 coding sequence is TGTGCCAGCAGTTTACCGGGAGGAGGTGGCTACACCTTC. Translating gives CASSLPGGGGYTF.

This chain connects TRBV20-1 to TRBJ1-1; D remains unclear. V shed 3 bases and J shed 0 bases, with 8 bases lying between them. The CDR3 covers 13 residues. Germline V gene lookup returns CDR1 DFQATT and CDR2 SNEGSKA (reference sequence). Here the CDR3 reads CSASRHMNTEAFF. The CDR3 DNA reads TGCAGTGCTAGTCGTCATATGAACACTGAAGCTTTCTTT.

The CDR3 bases are TGTGCCAGCAGCGACCTCGAAACAGGGGGCGAAAAATATGGCTACACCTTC. Its protein is CASSDLETGGEKYGYTF. The chain employs TRBV2 and TRBJ1-2; 9 positions match TRBD1. Germline CDR1 reads SNHLY; CDR2 reads FYNNEI. CDR3 size: 17 residues. V lost 6 bases to trimming and J lost 5 bases; unmatched junction nucleotides: 16.

The chain joins TRBV28 to TRBJ1-4; D unresolved. The CDR3 sequence is 11 residues long. The germline CDR1 and CDR2 sequences are MDHEN and SYDVKM. Trimming took 6 bases from V and 4 from J, leaving 3 bases between them. The CDR3 DNA reads TGTGCCAGCAGAGTTAATGAAAAACTGTTTTTT. It yields the protein CASRVNEKLFF. Full variable domain (outside the CDR3, taken from reference TRBV28 and TRBJ1-4): DVKVTQSSRYLVKRTGEKVFLECVQDMDHENMFWYRQDPGLGLRLIYFSYDVKMKEKGDIPEGYSVSREKKERFSLILESASTNQTSMYLCASRVNEKLFFGSGTQLSVL.

A single count supports this clone. The V gene is TRBV2, the J gene TRBJ2-3, with D possibly TRBD1 on 5 matching bases. The CDR3 is 15 residues long. The V and J ends lost 2 bases and 1 base respectively, with 10 bases between them. From germline, CDR1 is SNHLY and CDR2 FYNNEI. The CDR3 loop reads CASSEQGLGTDTQYF. DNA for the CDR3: TGTGCCAGCAGTGAACAGGGTCTGGGCACAGATACGCAGTATTTT.

This chain joins TRBV4-1 and TRBJ2-5; D assignment may be TRBD1 or TRBD2 (6 bases each). Deletions cut 5 bases from V and 2 bases from J, with 9 bases between. The length of the CDR3 is 13 residues. CDR1 and CDR2 from the germline V gene are MGHRA and YSYEKL. This CDR3 reads CASSWRGQETQYF. The CDR3 DNA follows: TGCGCCAGCAGCTGGAGGGGGCAAGAGACCCAGTACTTC.

V and J are TRBV19 and TRBJ1-6; TRBD1 matches at 7 bases. The germline gives CDR1 LNHDA, CDR2 SQIVND (reference sequence). This CDR3 has 15 residues. V shed 7 bases and J 7 bases; nucleotides not matched to a gene: 10. CDR3 sequence: CASIEGARRNSPLHF. CDR3 DNA sequence: TGTGCCAGTATTGAGGGGGCGCGGCGGAATTCACCCCTCCACTTT. The full variable domain, its missing parts supplied by reference TRBV19 and TRBJ1-6, is DGGITQSPKYLFRKEGQNVTLSCEQNLNHDAMYWYRQDPGQGLRLIYYSQIVNDFQKGDIAEGYSVSREKKESFPLTVTSAQKNPTAFYLCASIEGARRNSPLHFGNGTRLTVT.

V gene TRBV6-6 combines with J gene TRBJ1-1, with TRBD1 matching over 8 bases. The J segment lost 5 bases and the V segment lost 2 bases, leaving 7 bases of the junction unmatched. CDR3 length: 15 residues. CDR1 MNHNY and CDR2 SVGAGI come from the germline V gene (reference sequence). Here the CDR3 reads CASSYGQGGRTEAFF. The CDR3 DNA follows: TGTGCCAGCAGTTACGGACAGGGAGGGAGGACTGAAGCTTTCTTT.

V usage is TRBV29-1 and J usage is TRBJ2-7; D uncertain. Germline loops: CDR1 SQVTM, CDR2 ANQGSEA. The CDR3 has 14 amino acids. The V end was cut by 3 bases, the J end by 0 bases, with 12 bases between. The CDR3 DNA reads as TGCAGCGTTGATGCAGCGACCGGCTCCTACGAGCAGTACTTC. Residues: CSVDAATGSYEQYF.

The chain employs TRBV23-1 and TRBJ2-7; D is ambiguous. TRBV23-1 is assigned to the ORF class and has an uncertain function. The CDR3 is made up of 14 amino acids. V lost 0 bases to trimming and J lost 3 bases, with 9 bases between them. In nucleotides, the CDR3 is TGCGCCAGCAGTCAATCTTCGAGCAACTACGAGCAGTACTTC. Translated, it gives CASSQSSSNYEQYF.

The chain joins TRBV27 to TRBJ1-2; 9 positions match TRBD1. With V trimmed by 10 bases and J by 4 bases, 7 bases remained unmatched. The germline V gene has CDR1 MNHEY and CDR2 SMNVEV (reference sequence). CDR3 length: 13 amino acids. The CDR3 DNA follows: TGTGCCACTATGGACAGGGGTGGCTATGGCTACACCTTC. Translation gives CATMDRGGYGYTF.

The rearrangement joins TRBV12-5 to TRBJ2-7; 7 bases are a match to TRBD2. Germline-derived CDR1 and CDR2 are LGHNT and FRNRAP. The junction had 8 bases not matched to a gene; V was cut back by 6 bases and J by 3 bases. The CDR3 consists of 14 residues. The CDR3 DNA follows: TGTGCTAGTGGCTGGGGAGGGGAAGACTACGAGCAGTACTTC. Its translation: CASGWGGEDYEQYF.

The chain has TRBV30 and TRBJ2-4; D is uncertain. This CDR3 is 13 amino acids long. CDR1 is GTSNPN, CDR2 SVGIG, per germline (reference sequence). V lost 4 bases and J 0 bases, leaving 7 bases between the germline ends. CDR3 loop: CAWTEGAKNIQYF. CDR3 sequence (DNA): TGTGCCTGGACCGAAGGAGCCAAAAACATTCAGTACTTC.

This chain connects TRBV19 to TRBJ1-6; D is uncertain. V shed 8 bases and J shed 7 bases, with 15 bases lying between them. CDR1 and CDR2 from the germline V gene are LNHDA and SQIVND (reference sequence). The CDR3 runs 14 residues. The CDR3: CASGRVRDNSPLHF. In DNA, the CDR3 is TGTGCCAGTGGTAGGGTGCGTGACAATTCACCCCTCCACTTT. The variable domain in full, completed from reference TRBV19 and TRBJ1-6, reads DGGITQSPKYLFRKEGQNVTLSCEQNLNHDAMYWYRQDPGQGLRLIYYSQIVNDFQKGDIAEGYSVSREKKESFPLTVTSAQKNPTAFYLCASGRVRDNSPLHFGNGTRLTVT.